This T cell receptor beta chain was recorded in a study of CD8+ T cells in alopecia areata. About the research overall: Treated patients were given 5 to 10 mg oral tofacitinib twice daily. The study gave tofacitinib for 6 to 18 months, then 6 months off drug.

Study-level findings and limits: Sequence data from scalp samples additionally include resident alphabeta T cells of normal skin. Possibly as an HLA-related effect, TCR sharing across patients appeared less clear than in mice.

This CDR3 has 16 amino acids. J was trimmed by 4 bases and V by 5 bases; bases with no gene match: 6. CDR1 SNHLY and CDR2 FYNNEI come from the germline V gene. Extraction of RNA preceded its reverse transcription into cDNA, which served as the sequencing template. Here immunoSEQ multiplex PCR was the method, and the copy in TCRdb shows in-frame clones only, minus some. The sample lists some 8,000 clones, about three fifths occurring once. Comment on this clone: Its target is not known.

Both peripheral blood and punch biopsies of lesional scalp skin were obtained from patients who had alopecia areata. This chain links TRBV2 with TRBJ2-6; 9 nucleotides line up with TRBD1. This sequence was found in a human donor with alopecia areata. This specimen consisted of skin, obtained at week 0. Here the CDR3 DNA reads TGTGCCAGCAGTCGACAGGGGGGGAACGGGGCCAACGTCCTGACTTTC. It yields the protein CASSRQGGNGANVLTF. The full variable domain, rest sourced from reference TRBV2 and TRBJ2-6, is EPEVTQTPSHQVTQMGQEVILRCVPISNHLYFYWYRQILGQKVEFLVSFYNNEISEKSEIFDDQFSVERPDGSNFTLKIRSTKLEDSAMYFCASSRQGGNGANVLTFGAGSRLTVL.